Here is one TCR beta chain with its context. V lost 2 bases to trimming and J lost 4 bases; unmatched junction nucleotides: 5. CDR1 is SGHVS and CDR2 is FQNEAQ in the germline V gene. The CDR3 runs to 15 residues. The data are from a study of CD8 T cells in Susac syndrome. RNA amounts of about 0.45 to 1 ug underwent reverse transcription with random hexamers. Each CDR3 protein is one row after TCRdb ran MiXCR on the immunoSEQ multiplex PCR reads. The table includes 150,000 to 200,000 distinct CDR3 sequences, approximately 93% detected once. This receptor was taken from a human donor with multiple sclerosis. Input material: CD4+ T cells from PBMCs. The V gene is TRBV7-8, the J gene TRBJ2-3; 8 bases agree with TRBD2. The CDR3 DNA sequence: TGTGCCAGCAGCTTAAAGCGGGAGCCTCCAGATACGCAGTATTTT. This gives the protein CASSLKREPPDTQYF.